This T cell receptor beta chain was captured by sequencing in a study of T cell responses to AZD1222 COVID-19 vaccine. On the study more broadly: Pooled in the analysis were second doses at about 4 or about 12 weeks. Findings of the study overall: Two doses of AZD1222 preceded a rise in Spike-specific TCR breadth and depth. Just six people given AZD1222 tested seropositive at baseline.

The CDR3 runs 16 residues. Germline CDR1 reads KGHSH; CDR2 reads LQKENI. The germline V and J ends were trimmed by 4 bases and 5 bases, with 18 bases remaining between them. In the case of this clone: The antigen remains undetermined.

Assay used: immunoSEQ multiplex PCR; TCRdb lists only in-frame clones, some missing. The sample has tens of thousands of clones, around 89% seen once; the top ten hold 5.7%. The TCR originated in an adult in good health. V usage is TRBV18 and J usage is TRBJ2-1; D may be TRBD1 (6 bases). Material: peripheral blood, obtained on day 0 of AZD1222 vaccination. The CDR3 nucleotides are TGTGCCAGCTCACGATCTCCGGGACAAGGCGACAATGAGCAGTTCTTC. Residues: CASSRSPGQGDNEQFF.